The rows below give T cell receptor beta chains drawn from one sample of a study of blood T cell repertoires in COVID-19. Profiling relied on immunoSEQ multiplex PCR, and the TCRdb table lists in-frame clones only, not all of them. There are 230,000 or so clones in the sample; 88% occur only once, and around 2.5% lies in the top ten. The sequencing sample was made of PBMCs or T cells enriched from blood (not recorded which). All receptors come from a woman aged 40 to 50 with acute COVID-19. Each CDR3 is given with its conserved first and last residue. Fields, in order: J gene, V gene, clone size, CDR3 length, D gene, CDR3 DNA, CDR3 protein. A D gene is named only where the DNA matches it firmly. Clone size appears in some rows only: once, few, many, or a class for an expanded clone.

J: TRBJ2-1; V: TRBV10-2; size: NA; length: 16; D: TRBD1; DNA: TGCGCCAGCAGGGCGGGACAGGCCCGTAGGGACAATGAGCAGTTCTTC; CDR3: CASRAGQARRDNEQFF
J: TRBJ1-1; V: TRBV5-1; size: few; length: 16; D: TRBD1; DNA: TGCGCCAGCAGCTTGGCGCACGGGACAGGGGGCACTGAAGCTTTCTTT; CDR3: CASSLAHGTGGTEAFF
J: TRBJ1-1; V: TRBV30; size: NA; length: 18; D: TRBD1; DNA: TGTGCCTGGATCCGGACAGGGGGCGCGAGGACCGGCCAAACTGAAACTTTCTTT; CDR3: CAWIRTGGARTGQTETFF
J: TRBJ1-1; V: TRBV5-1; size: NA; length: 11; D: NA; DNA: TGCGCCAGCAGCTCCGGACTGGTGGCTTTCTTT; CDR3: CASSSGLVAFF
J: TRBJ2-5; V: TRBV24-1; size: NA; length: 15; D: TRBD2; DNA: TGTGCCACCAGTGACCGTAGCGGGAGTATAGAGACCCAGTACTTC; CDR3: CATSDRSGSIETQYF
J: TRBJ1-2; V: TRBV19; size: NA; length: 15; D: NA; DNA: TGTGCCAGTAGTAACCTAGGGGGGGAAGTCCATGGCTACACCTTC; CDR3: CASSNLGGEVHGYTF
J: TRBJ1-6; V: TRBV27; size: NA; length: 16; D: TRBD1; DNA: TGTGCCAGCAGACAACAGACAGGGGGCGATAATTCACCCCTCCACTTT; CDR3: CASRQQTGGDNSPLHF
J: TRBJ2-6; V: TRBV7-2; size: NA; length: 13; D: NA; DNA: TGTGCCAGCAGCTTGAGGGACTCCCAGTTCCTGACTTTC; CDR3: CASSLRDSQFLTF
J: TRBJ1-5; V: TRBV2; size: NA; length: 15; D: TRBD1; DNA: TGTGCCAGCAGTGATGCCCAGGGGGGCAATCAGCCCCAGCATTTT; CDR3: CASSDAQGGNQPQHF
J: TRBJ1-4; V: TRBV5-6; size: once; length: 15; D: TRBD1; DNA: TGTGCCAGCAGCATCCAGGGGGCCCCTAATGAAAAACTGTTTTTT; CDR3: CASSIQGAPNEKLFF
J: TRBJ2-2; V: TRBV29-1; size: NA; length: 13; D: NA; DNA: TGCAGCGTTTTCACTATTAACACCGGGGAGCTGTTTTTT; CDR3: CSVFTINTGELFF
J: TRBJ2-7; V: TRBV7-2; size: NA; length: 15; D: NA; DNA: TGTGCCAGCAGGCCAGACAGGAACCCGACCTACGAGCAGTACTTC; CDR3: CASRPDRNPTYEQYF
J: TRBJ2-2; V: TRBV6-2/TRBV6-3; size: NA; length: 16; D: TRBD2; DNA: TGTGCCAGCAGTTACCTAAAGACTAGCGCCGCCGGGGAGCTGTTTTTT; CDR3: CASSYLKTSAAGELFF
J: TRBJ2-1; V: TRBV15; size: few; length: 14; D: NA; DNA: TGTGCCACCAGGAAGCGGGCGACCTACAATGAGCAGTTCTTC; CDR3: CATRKRATYNEQFF
J: TRBJ1-3; V: TRBV7-9; size: few; length: 14; D: NA; DNA: TGTGCCAGCAGCCCGGGAGTCTCTGGAAACACCATATATTTT; CDR3: CASSPGVSGNTIYF
J: TRBJ1-5; V: TRBV2; size: NA; length: 15; D: NA; DNA: TGTGCCAGCAGTGATCCCCGGGGGGCTATTCAGCCCCAGCATTTT; CDR3: CASSDPRGAIQPQHF
J: TRBJ1-2; V: TRBV12-3/TRBV12-4; size: NA; length: 13; D: NA; DNA: TGTGCCAGCAGCCCCCGTTCCGACTATGGCTACACCTTC; CDR3: CASSPRSDYGYTF
J: TRBJ2-7; V: TRBV30; size: NA; length: 14; D: NA; DNA: TGTGCCTGGAGTTCCACCCCCTGGGAGGCCCCACAGTACTTC; CDR3: CAWSSTPWEAPQYF
J: TRBJ1-4; V: TRBV7-2; size: NA; length: 14; D: NA; DNA: TGTGCCAGCAGCCCGACATACACTAATGAAAAACTGTTTTTT; CDR3: CASSPTYTNEKLFF